This TCR beta chain was captured by sequencing in a study of cytomegalovirus exposure and HLA in healthy donors. 13 Jbeta primers and 60 Vbeta primers were used for the PCR. Assay used: immunoSEQ multiplex PCR; TCRdb lists only in-frame clones, some missing. Here the sample spans approximately 140,000 clones, approximately 65% being singletons. Sequenced sample: PBMCs. This sequence was found in a woman aged 55-70 years in good health and CMV-seronegative.

In nucleotides, the CDR3 is TGCAGCGTCGCCGGACAGGTAGAGACCCAGTACTTC. It encodes CSVAGQVETQYF. This rearrangement joins TRBV29-1 to TRBJ2-5, with 7 bases lining up with TRBD1. The CDR3 has 12 amino acids. Looked up from germline, CDR1 is SQVTM and CDR2 is ANQGSEA. The V gene end was trimmed by 6 bases and the J gene end by 4 bases; junction bases not matched to a gene: 5. The entire variable domain, with the rest obtained from reference TRBV29-1 and TRBJ2-5, is as follows: SAVISQKPSRDICQRGTSLTIQCQVDSQVTMMFWYRQQPGQSLTLIATANQGSEATYESGFVIDKFPISRPNLTFSTLTVSNMSPEDSSIYLCSVAGQVETQYFGPGTRLLVL.